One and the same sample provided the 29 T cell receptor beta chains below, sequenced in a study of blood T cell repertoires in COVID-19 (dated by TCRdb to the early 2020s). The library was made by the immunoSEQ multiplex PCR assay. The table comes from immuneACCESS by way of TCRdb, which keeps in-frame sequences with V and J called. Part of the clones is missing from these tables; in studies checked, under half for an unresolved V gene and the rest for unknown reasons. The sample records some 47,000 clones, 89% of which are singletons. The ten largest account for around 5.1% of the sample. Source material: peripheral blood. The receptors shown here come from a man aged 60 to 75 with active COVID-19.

Written as DNA, the CDR3 is TGTGCCAGCAGCCAAGAGGGGGCGAACTATGGCTACACCTTC. It yields the protein CASSQEGANYGYTF. This chain joins TRBV3-1 (or the pseudogene TRBV3-2) and TRBJ1-2; TRBD1 might be the D (6 bases). Germline V gives CDR1 LGHDT, CDR2 YNNKEL (reference sequence). This CDR3 spans 14 amino acids. V was trimmed by 0 bases and J by 2 bases, leaving 7 bases between them.

Written as DNA, the CDR3 is TGTGCCAGCAGCTTACAAGCGGGAGGGCAGGTCGAGCAGTACTTC. Its translation: CASSLQAGGQVEQYF. The V and J genes are TRBV11-2 and TRBJ2-7, with 10 positions matching TRBD2. The CDR3 consists of 15 residues. Per germline, CDR1 SGHAT and CDR2 FQNNGV. Trimming at V came to 2 bases and at J to 6 bases, leaving 7 bases not matched to a gene.

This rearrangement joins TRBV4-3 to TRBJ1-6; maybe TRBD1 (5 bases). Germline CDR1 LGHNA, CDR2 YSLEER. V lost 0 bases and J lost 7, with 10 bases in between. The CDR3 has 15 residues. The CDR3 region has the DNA TGCGCCAGCAGCCAAGACAGGGCGGGAAATTCACCCCTCCACTTT. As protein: CASSQDRAGNSPLHF.

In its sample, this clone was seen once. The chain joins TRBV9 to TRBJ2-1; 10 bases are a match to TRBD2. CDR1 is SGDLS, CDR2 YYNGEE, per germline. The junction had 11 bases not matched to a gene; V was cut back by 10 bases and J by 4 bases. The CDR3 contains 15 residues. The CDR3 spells CASQRGAGGYNEQFF. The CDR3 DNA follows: TGTGCCTCACAACGGGGAGCGGGAGGGTACAATGAGCAGTTCTTC.

CDR3 in amino acids: CATSRDPPPFEQYF. The CDR3 DNA sequence: TGTGCCACCAGCAGAGATCCCCCCCCCTTCGAGCAGTACTTC. The J gene is TRBJ2-7, the V gene TRBV15; D is unclear. From germline, CDR1 is LNHNV and CDR2 YYDKDF (reference sequence). This CDR3 has 14 amino acids. Trimming removed 0 bases from V and 6 bases from J, with 12 bases in between.

The chain's CDR3 is CASSSPGQGRNYGYTF. As DNA, the CDR3 is TGTGCCAGCAGTTCCCCCGGACAGGGGCGGAACTATGGCTACACCTTC. The rearrangement links TRBV28 to TRBJ1-2; TRBD1 matches 9 bases. The CDR3 contains 16 residues. V shed 4 bases, J shed 2 bases, and the junction held 8 bases outside the gene matches. Per germline, CDR1 MDHEN and CDR2 SYDVKM.

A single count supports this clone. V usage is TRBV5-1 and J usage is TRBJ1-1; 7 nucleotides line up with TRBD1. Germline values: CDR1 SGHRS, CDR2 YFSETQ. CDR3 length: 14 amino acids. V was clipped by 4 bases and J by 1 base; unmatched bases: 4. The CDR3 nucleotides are TGCGCCAGCAGCCAAGGACAGGCGAACACTGAAGCTTTCTTT. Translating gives CASSQGQANTEAFF.

The CDR3 DNA reads as TGTGCCAGCAGCGCCAACAGGGTCACTGAAGCTTTCTTT. Encoded protein: CASSANRVTEAFF. The chain carries TRBV11-2 and TRBJ1-1; possible D gene TRBD1, 6 bases. The CDR3 is 13 amino acids. Germline values: CDR1 SGHAT, CDR2 FQNNGV. Deletions cut 5 bases from V and 4 bases from J, with 11 bases between.

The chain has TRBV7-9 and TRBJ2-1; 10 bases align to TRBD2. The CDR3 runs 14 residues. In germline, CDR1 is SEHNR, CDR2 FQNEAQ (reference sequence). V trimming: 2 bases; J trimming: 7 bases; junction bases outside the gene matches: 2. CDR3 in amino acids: CASSLLSGGNEQFF. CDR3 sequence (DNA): TGTGCCAGCAGCTTACTTAGCGGGGGGAATGAGCAGTTCTTC.

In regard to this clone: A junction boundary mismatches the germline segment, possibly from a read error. The CDR3 coding sequence is TGTGCTAGCAGCCCCACAGGGGCGGAGACCCAGTACTTC. Translating gives CASSPTGAETQYF. The rearrangement joins TRBV7-7 to TRBJ2-5; TRBD1 matches at 7 bases. The CDR3 contains 13 residues. Germline CDR1 and CDR2: SSHAT and FNYEAQ (reference sequence).

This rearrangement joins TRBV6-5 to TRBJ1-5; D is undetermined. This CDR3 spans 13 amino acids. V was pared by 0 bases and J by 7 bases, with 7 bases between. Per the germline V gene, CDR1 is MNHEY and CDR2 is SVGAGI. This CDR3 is CASSYSNQQPQHF. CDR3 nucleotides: TGTGCCAGCAGTTACTCGAATCAGCAGCCCCAGCATTTT.

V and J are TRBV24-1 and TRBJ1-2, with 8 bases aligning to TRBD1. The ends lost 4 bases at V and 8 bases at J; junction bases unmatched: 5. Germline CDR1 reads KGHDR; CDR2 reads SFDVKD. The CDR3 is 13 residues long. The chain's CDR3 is CATSERQGPGYTF. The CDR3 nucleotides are TGTGCCACCAGTGAAAGACAGGGGCCGGGCTACACCTTC.

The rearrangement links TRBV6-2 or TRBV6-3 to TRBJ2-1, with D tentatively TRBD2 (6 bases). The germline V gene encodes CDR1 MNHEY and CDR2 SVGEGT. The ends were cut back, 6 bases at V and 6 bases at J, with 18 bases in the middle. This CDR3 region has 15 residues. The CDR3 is CASSRRLGPPNEQFF. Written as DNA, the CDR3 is TGTGCCAGCAGCCGACGACTAGGCCCCCCCAATGAGCAGTTCTTC.

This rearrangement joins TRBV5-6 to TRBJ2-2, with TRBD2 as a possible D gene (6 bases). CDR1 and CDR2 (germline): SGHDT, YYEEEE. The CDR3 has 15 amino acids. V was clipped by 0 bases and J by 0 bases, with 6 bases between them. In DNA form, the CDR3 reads TGTGCCAGCAGCTTGGGCGGGACGAACACCGGGGAGCTGTTTTTT. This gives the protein CASSLGGTNTGELFF.

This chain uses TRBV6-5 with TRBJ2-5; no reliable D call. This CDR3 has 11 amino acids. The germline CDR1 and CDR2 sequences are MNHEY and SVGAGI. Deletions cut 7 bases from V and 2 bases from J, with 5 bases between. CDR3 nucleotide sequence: TGTGCCAGCACCGCGCAAGAGACCCAGTACTTC. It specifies CASTAQETQYF.

Here the CDR3 reads CASSTGTGASETQYF. The CDR3 DNA sequence: TGCGCCAGCAGCACAGGGACAGGGGCCTCAGAGACCCAGTACTTC. The V call is TRBV5-1, the J call TRBJ2-5; 10 bases fit TRBD1. The germline V gene encodes CDR1 SGHRS and CDR2 YFSETQ. V shed 4 bases and J 4 bases; nucleotides not matched to a gene: 7. The CDR3 covers 15 residues.

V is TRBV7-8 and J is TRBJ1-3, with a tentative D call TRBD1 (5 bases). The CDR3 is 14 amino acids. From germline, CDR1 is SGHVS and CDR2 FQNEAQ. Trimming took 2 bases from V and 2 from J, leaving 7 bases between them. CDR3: CASSLSTAGNTIYF. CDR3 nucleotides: TGTGCCAGCAGCTTATCGACAGCTGGAAACACCATATATTTT.

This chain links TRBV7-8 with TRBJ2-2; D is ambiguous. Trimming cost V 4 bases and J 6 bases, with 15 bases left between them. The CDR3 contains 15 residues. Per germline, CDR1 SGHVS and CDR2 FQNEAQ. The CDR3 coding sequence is TGTGCCAGCAGCTCCATTTTAGTGGTTCCCGGGGAGCTGTTTTTT. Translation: CASSSILVVPGELFF.

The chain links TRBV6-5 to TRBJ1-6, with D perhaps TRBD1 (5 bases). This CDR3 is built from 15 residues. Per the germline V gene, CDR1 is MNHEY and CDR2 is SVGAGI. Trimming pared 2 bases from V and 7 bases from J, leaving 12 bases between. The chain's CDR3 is CASSYPLTANSPLHF. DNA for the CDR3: TGTGCCAGCAGTTACCCCCTGACAGCAAATTCACCCCTCCACTTT.

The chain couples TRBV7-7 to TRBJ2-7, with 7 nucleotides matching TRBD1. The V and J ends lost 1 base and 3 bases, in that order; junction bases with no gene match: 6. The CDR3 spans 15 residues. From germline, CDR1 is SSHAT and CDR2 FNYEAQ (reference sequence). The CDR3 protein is CASSLGDSGNYEQYF. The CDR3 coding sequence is TGTGCCAGCAGCTTAGGGGACAGCGGCAACTACGAGCAGTACTTC.

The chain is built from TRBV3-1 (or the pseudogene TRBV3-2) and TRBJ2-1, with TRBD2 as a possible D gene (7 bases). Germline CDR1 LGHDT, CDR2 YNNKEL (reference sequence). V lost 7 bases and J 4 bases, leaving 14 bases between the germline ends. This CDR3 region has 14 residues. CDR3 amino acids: CASTPSGQYNEQFF. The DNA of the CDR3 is TGTGCCAGCACCCCTAGCGGACAGTACAATGAGCAGTTCTTC.

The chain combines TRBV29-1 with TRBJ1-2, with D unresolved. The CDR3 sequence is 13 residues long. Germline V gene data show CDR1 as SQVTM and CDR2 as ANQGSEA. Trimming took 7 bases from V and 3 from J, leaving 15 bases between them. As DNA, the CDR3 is TGCAGCGCCGGCCTTCGCGGGGACTATGGCTACACCTTC. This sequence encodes CSAGLRGDYGYTF.

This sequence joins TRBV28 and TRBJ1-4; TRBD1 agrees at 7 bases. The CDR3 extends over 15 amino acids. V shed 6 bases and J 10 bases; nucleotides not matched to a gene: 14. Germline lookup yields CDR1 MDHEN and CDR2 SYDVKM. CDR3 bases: TGTGCCAGCAGCCCTGGACAGGTTGGTGGGGGAAAACTGTTTTTT. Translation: CASSPGQVGGGKLFF.

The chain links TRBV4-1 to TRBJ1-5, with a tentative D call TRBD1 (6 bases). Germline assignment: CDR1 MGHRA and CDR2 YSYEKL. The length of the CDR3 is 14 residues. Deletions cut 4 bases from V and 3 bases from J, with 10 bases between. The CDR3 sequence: CASSPHRVNQPQHF. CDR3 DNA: TGCGCCAGCAGCCCACACAGGGTCAATCAGCCCCAGCATTTT.

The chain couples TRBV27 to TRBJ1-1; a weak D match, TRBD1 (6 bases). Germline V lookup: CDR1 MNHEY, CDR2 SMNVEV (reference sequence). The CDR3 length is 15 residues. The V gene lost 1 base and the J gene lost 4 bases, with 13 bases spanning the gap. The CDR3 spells CASSLLGALGTEAFF. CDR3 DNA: TGTGCCAGCAGTTTATTGGGGGCGCTGGGCACTGAAGCTTTCTTT.

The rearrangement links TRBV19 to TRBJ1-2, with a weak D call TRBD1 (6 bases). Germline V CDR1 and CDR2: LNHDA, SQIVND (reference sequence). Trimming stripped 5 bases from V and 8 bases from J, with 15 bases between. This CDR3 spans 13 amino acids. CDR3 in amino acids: CASSPRQVRGYTF. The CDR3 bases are TGTGCCAGTAGTCCCCGACAGGTTCGGGGCTACACCTTC.

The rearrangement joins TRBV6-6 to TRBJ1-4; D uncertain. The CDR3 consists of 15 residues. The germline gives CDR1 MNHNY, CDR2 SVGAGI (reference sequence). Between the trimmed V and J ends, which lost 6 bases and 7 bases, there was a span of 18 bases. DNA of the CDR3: TGTGCCAGCAGGACGAGTTCCGGTGCGGGTGAAAAACTGTTTTTT. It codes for CASRTSSGAGEKLFF.

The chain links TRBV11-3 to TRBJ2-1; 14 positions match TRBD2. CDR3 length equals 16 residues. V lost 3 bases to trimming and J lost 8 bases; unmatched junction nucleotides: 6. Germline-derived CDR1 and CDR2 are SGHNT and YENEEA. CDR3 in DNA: TGTGCCAGCAGCTTGGGGGGACTAGCGGGAGTCGATGAGCAGTTCTTC. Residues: CASSLGGLAGVDEQFF.

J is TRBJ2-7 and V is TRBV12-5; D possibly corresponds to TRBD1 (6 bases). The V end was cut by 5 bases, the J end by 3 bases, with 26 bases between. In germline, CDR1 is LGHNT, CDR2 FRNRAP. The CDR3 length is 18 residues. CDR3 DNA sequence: TGTGCTAGTGGTGCCCGAGTCCGAAACAGGGTCCCGCTCTACGAGCAGTACTTC. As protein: CASGARVRNRVPLYEQYF.